The rows below give T cell receptor beta chains drawn from one sample of a study of T cells in narcolepsy. Here immunoSEQ multiplex PCR was the method, and the copy in TCRdb shows in-frame clones only, minus some. The repertoire includes around 32,000 clones, 80% to 85% of them detected once, and about 0.62% sits in the top ten. The sample consisted of memory (CD45RA-) CD4+ T cells from blood. These TCRs come from a human donor in good health. The CDR3 runs from the conserved cysteine through the conserved F or W. Some rows have no size entry. The others give once, few or many, or a class for an expanded clone.

size,V,CDR3
NA,TRBV6-6,CASTFSPRGSNQPQHF
NA,TRBV5-1,CASSWDRGSPLHF
once,TRBV7-9,CASSRTGNRGEKLFF
NA,TRBV7-2,CASSEAGPRGNTIYF
NA,TRBV7-2,CASSYSRRGRTGELFF
NA,TRBV14,CASSQRAAASNYGYTF
NA,TRBV5-8,CASSRGRGINYGYTF
NA,TRBV5-1,CASSPGYREVSGYTF
NA,TRBV5-1,CASSLGWGGTEAFF
NA,TRBV7-2,CASSSSGGVHGKQFF
once,TRBV7-9,CASSLSDQTEKLFF
NA,TRBV4-1,CASSQDRGSGNTIYF
NA,TRBV27,CASSRYNEQFF
NA,TRBV2,CASSKLSGANVLTF
once,TRBV5-6,CASGRGDVLNTEAFF
NA,TRBV15,CATSRDQGEQFF
NA,TRBV6-1,CASSEGRGPNQPQHF
NA,TRBV2,CASSAELYNEQFF
NA,TRBV28,CASSGRGTYTDTQYF
NA,TRBV5-5,CASSLGTGPFYNEQFF
NA,TRBV7-2,CASSSVHNSPLHF
NA,TRBV28,CASSPWTGTDTQYF
NA,TRBV4-1,CASSQPGQLYNEQFF
NA,TRBV9,CASSVVTDTGELFF
NA,TRBV11-1,CASSRTSGDQETQYF
few,TRBV2,CASRLGGLTEAFF
NA,TRBV4-2,CASSPSGTFSSYNEQFF
few,TRBV14,CASSPVPRGGYTF
NA,TRBV7-8,CASSLLSGGAWDTGELFF
NA,TRBV19,CASSIVGQLLGVHQPQHF
few,TRBV7-8,CASSDGSQETQYF
NA,TRBV20-1,CSATPQTRAFF
NA,TRBV6-5,CASSYSGPNQAQHF
NA,TRBV5-1,CASIRRPGGRETQYF
NA,TRBV5-1,CASSWTSGETQYF
NA,TRBV7-6,CASSLVEGGGYTF
NA,TRBV7-2,CASSLALGRQGPQETQYF
NA,TRBV7-2,CASSLDGGAGTKNIQYF
NA,TRBV5-4,CASSSRSEAFF
NA,TRBV19,CASTEAGGPGANVLTF
once,TRBV5-1,CASSRDSANTEAFF
NA,TRBV27,CASSPYPVSRGGPDTQYF
once,TRBV27,CASSPPRGAGTEAFF
NA,TRBV1,CTSSLQKGNSPLHF
NA,TRBV7-2,CASSSRTRDRVTDTQYF
NA,TRBV2,CANRDRQGNGEQFF
once,TRBV15,CATSPDSLNYGYTF
NA,TRBV2,CASSVLVGVNTEAFF
NA,TRBV4-1,CASSQTYSNQPQHF
few,TRBV7-8,CASSPRTALYEQYF
few,TRBV6-4,CASSDEVNTEAFF
NA,TRBV25-1,CASSEISADEKLFF
NA,TRBV27,CASSLQTGAFIVGAFF
NA,TRBV11-2,CASSLTGSGANVLTF
NA,TRBV25-1,CASSEGGLGYTF
NA,TRBV5-1,CASSLGQSLITDTQYF
NA,TRBV6-1,CASSHSGNSYNEQFF
NA,TRBV7-2,CASSRTGGSGELFF
NA,TRBV19,CASRFRQGNTEAFF